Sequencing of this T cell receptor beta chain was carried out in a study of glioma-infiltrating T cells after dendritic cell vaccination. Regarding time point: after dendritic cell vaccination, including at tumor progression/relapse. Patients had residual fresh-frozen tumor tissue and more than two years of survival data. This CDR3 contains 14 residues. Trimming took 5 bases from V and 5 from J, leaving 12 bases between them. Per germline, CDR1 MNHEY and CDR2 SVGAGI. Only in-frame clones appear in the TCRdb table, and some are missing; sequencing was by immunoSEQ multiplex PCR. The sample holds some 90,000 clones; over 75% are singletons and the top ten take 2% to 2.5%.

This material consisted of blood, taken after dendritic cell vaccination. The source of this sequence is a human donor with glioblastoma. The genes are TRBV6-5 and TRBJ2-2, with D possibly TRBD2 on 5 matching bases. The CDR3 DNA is TGTGCCAGCAGTAAGGACTCAGCTACCGGGGAGCTGTTTTTT. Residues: CASSKDSATGELFF.